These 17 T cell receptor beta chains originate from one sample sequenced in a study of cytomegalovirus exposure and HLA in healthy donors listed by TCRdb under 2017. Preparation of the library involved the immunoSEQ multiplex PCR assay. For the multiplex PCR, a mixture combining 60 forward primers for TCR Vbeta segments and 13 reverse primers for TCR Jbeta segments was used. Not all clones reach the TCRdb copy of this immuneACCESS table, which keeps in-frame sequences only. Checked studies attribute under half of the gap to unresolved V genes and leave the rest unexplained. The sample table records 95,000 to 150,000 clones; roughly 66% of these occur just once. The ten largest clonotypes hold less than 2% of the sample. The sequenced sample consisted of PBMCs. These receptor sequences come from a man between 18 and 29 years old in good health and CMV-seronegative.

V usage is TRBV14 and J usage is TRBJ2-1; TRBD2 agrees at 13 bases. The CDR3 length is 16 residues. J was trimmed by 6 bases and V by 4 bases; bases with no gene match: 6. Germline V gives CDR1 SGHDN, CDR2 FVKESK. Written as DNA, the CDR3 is TGTGCCAGCAGCCCCCGACTAGCGGGAGGCCCCAATGAGCAGTTCTTC. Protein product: CASSPRLAGGPNEQFF.

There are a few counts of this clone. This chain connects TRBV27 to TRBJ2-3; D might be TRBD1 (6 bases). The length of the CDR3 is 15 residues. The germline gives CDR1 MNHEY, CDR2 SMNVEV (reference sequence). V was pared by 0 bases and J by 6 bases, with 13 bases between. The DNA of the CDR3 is TGTGCCAGCAGTTTATCTGTGTGGGGGCGGGATACGCAGTATTTT. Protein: CASSLSVWGRDTQYF.

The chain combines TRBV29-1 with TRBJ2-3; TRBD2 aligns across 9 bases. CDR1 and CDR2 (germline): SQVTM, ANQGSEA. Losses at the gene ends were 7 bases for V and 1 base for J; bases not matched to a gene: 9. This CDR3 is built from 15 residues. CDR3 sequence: CSALASGTGTDTQYF. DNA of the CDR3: TGCAGCGCCTTGGCTAGCGGGACGGGCACAGATACGCAGTATTTT.

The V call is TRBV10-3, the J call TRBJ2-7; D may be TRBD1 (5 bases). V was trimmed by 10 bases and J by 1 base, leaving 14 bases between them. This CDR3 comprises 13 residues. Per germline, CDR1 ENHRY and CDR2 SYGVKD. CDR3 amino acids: CATYEQESYEQYF. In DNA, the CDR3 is TGTGCCACCTATGAACAGGAATCCTACGAGCAGTACTTC.

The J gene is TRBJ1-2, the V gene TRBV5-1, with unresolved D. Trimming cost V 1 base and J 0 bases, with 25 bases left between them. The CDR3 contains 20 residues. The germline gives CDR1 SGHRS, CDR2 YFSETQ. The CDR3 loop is CASSLRGSQSNVLANYGYTF. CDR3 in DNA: TGCGCCAGCAGCTTGAGAGGCTCCCAATCCAACGTCCTAGCTAACTATGGCTACACCTTC.

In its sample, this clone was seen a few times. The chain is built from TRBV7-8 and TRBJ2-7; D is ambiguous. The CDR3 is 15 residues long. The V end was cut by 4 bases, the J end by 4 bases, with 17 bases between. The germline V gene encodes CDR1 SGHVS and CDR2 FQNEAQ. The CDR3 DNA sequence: TGTGCCAGCAGCTCATTGACGGAGCCCCTATACGAGCAGTACTTC. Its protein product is CASSSLTEPLYEQYF.

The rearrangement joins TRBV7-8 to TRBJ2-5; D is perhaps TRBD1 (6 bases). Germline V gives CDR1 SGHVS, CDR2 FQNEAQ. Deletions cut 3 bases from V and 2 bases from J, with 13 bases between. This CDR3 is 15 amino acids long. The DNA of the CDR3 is TGTGCCAGCAGCTTCTTCCTAGACAGGCAAGAGACCCAGTACTTC. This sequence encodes CASSFFLDRQETQYF.

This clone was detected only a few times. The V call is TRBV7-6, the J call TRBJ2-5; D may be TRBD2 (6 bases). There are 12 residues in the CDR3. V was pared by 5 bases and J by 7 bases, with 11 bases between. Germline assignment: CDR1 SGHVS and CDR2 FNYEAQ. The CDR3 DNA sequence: TGTGCCAGCAGCGGAGGGGTCGGGACCCAGTACTTC. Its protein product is CASSGGVGTQYF.

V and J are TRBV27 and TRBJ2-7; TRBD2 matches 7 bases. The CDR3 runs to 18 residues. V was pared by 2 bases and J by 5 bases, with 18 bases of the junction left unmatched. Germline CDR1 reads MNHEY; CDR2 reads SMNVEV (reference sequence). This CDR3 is CASSLVRSGGRVNNEQYF. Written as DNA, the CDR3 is TGTGCCAGCAGTTTAGTCCGTTCCGGCGGGAGAGTAAATAACGAGCAGTACTTC.

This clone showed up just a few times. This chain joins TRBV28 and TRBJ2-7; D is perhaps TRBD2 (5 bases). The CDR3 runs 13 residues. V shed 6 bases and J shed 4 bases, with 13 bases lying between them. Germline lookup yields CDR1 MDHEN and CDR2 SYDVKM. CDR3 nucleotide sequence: TGTGCCAGCAGCCGGAACGGGGTATACGAGCAGTACTTC. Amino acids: CASSRNGVYEQYF. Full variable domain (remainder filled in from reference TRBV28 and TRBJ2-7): DVKVTQSSRYLVKRTGEKVFLECVQDMDHENMFWYRQDPGLGLRLIYFSYDVKMKEKGDIPEGYSVSREKKERFSLILESASTNQTSMYLCASSRNGVYEQYFGPGTRLTVT.

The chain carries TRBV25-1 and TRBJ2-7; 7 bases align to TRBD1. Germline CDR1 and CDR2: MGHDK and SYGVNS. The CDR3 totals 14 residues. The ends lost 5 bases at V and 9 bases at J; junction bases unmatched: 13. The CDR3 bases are TGTGCCAGCAGTCACGCACAGGGGTTCCCGATGCAGTACTTC. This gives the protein CASSHAQGFPMQYF.

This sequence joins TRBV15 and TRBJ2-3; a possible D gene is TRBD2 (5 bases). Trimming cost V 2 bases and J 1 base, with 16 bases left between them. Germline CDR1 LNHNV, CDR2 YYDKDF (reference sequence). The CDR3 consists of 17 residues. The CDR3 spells CATSRPSGGRRTDTQYF. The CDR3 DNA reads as TGTGCCACCAGCAGACCCTCTGGTGGGAGACGCACAGATACGCAGTATTTT.

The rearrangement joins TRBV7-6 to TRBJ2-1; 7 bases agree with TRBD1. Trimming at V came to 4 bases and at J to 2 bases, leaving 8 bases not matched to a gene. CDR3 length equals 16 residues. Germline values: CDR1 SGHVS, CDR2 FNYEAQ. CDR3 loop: CASSWGTDLTYNEQFF. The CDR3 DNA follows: TGTGCCAGCAGCTGGGGGACAGACCTAACCTACAATGAGCAGTTCTTC.

CDR3 region: CASSEGGYGYTF. In DNA form, the CDR3 reads TGTGCCAGTAGTGAGGGCGGATATGGCTACACCTTC. The V and J genes are TRBV19 and TRBJ1-2; no reliable D call. V was clipped by 5 bases and J by 5 bases, with 9 bases between them. The CDR3 runs 12 residues. Germline lookup yields CDR1 LNHDA and CDR2 SQIVND (reference sequence).

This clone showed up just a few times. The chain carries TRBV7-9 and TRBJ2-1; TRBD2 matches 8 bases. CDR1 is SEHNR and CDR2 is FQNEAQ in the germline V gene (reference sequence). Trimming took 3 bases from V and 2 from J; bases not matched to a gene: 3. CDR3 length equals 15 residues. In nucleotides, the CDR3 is TGTGCCAGCAGCTTGAAAGCGGGGGCCTACAATGAGCAGTTCTTC. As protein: CASSLKAGAYNEQFF.

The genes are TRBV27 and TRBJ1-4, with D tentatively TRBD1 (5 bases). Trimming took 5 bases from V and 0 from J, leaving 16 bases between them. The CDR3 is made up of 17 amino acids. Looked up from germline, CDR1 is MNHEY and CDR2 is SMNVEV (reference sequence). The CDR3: CASSPWGRRSTNEKLFF. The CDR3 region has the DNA TGTGCCAGCAGTCCCTGGGGCAGGAGATCAACTAATGAAAAACTGTTTTTT.

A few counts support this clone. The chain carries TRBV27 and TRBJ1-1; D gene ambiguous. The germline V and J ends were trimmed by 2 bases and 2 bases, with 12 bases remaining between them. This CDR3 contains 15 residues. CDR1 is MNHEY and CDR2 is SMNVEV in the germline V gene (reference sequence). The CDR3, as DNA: TGTGCCAGCAGTTTAAGAGGTTCGGGAAACACTGAAGCTTTCTTT. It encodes CASSLRGSGNTEAFF.